This T cell receptor beta chain was identified during a study of T cells in Graves' hyperthyroidism and ophthalmopathy (dated by TCRdb to between 2018 and 2020). About the investigation overall: Peripheral blood samples were taken at the time of initial diagnosis, prior to any treatment. To identify distinguishing TCR V-J signatures, a discovery cohort of 100 or so patients was used, comprising 43 with Graves' ophthalmopathy and roughly 60 with stable Graves' hyperthyroidism. An independent validation cohort of around 20 hyperthyroidism patients and about 16 patients who later progressed to ophthalmopathy tested prospective prediction of ophthalmopathy. The roughly 91 discovery patients were randomly divided into training and test sets at a 7:3 ratio. In addition, the study compared T-cell repertoires in thyroid tissue and in blood from five or six Graves' hyperthyroidism patients. Following sampling, methimazole starting at 30 mg daily was given to hyperthyroidism patients, and high-dose intravenous methylprednisolone was given to ophthalmopathy patients. The paper reports TCR Vbeta CDR3 sequencing of roughly 140 peripheral blood samples: under 45 ophthalmopathy, approximately 74 hyperthyroidism and about 17 progressor patients.

Concerning this clonotype itself: The target of this receptor is not known. No much larger clone is present one base from it, and per-base qualities are unavailable.

The TCR beta CDR3 regions were amplified from RNA transcripts. For the first round of RT-PCR on the TCR CDR3, the HTBI primer set was used together with the Qiagen OneStep RT-PCR kit. Libraries were constructed in a second round of multiplex PCR, after which size selection and purification were performed. Libraries were sequenced paired-end with 100 bp reads on an Illumina HiSeq2000. The authors processed their data as follows. SOAPnuke was used to process the raw data, removing reads that contained adapters or uncalled bases, had a mean Phred below 15, or lacked an exact match to the constant primer or identifier. High-quality paired reads were merged using COPE v1.2.5, and each unique nucleotide sequence was defined as a clonotype. MiTCR v1.1 was used to align the clonotypes against IMGT TRBV, TRBD and TRBJ reference segments. The analysis was restricted to V-J combinations with a frequency above 0.0001, which together covered 99.2% of the repertoires. The TCS score was defined as the ratio of F50 (clonal expansion) to E x V (chaos), calculated using BLOSUM62-based TCRdist between CDR3 peptides within each V-J. Welch's t-statistics and random forest reduced around 520 V-J features to under 15, which were used in a naive Bayes classifier (R e1071). TCRdb applied fastp at Q25 and MiXCR to the public reads, then kept only in-frame beta chains. Each record represents a unique CDR3 protein, reported with the most common genes and DNA among its rows. The V and J calls follow TCRdb's processing rather than the paper's. Present in this sample are about 380,000 distinct CDR3 sequences, more than 12% of which were seen just once. In total, the top ten clones hold about 20% of the sample.

The investigation overall reported the following: Most expanded thyroid clonotypes (frequency above 0.001) were also detected in blood, suggesting blood repertoires may reflect thyroid immune responses. In validation, the model predicted progression to ophthalmopathy with about 71% sensitivity and approximately 74% specificity, a median of around 6.6 months before onset. In cross-validation, a model built on a 13 V-J signature told ophthalmopathy apart from stable hyperthyroidism with about 90% sensitivity and roughly 81% specificity, and in testing the same model reached 80%/75%. Sample size was not statistically predetermined, and blinding of investigators to group allocation was not performed.

CDR1 and CDR2, looked up from the germline V gene, are SGHVS and FQNEAQ. Its CDR3 holds 12 amino acids, cysteine through phenylalanine. This entry keeps only the CDR3 DNA: 36 bases, framed from base 1. Trimming takes 10 bases from V and 2 bases from J, and the germline ends sit 12 bases apart. Moderately to severely active disease, a Clinical Activity Score of at least 3, a NOSPECS grade of at least 4, and a duration under 3 months were present in ophthalmopathy patients. Exclusion was applied to patients with uncontrolled infections, other autoimmune diseases, pregnancy or lactation. Clinical symptoms, serum thyroxine and TRAb, thyroid ultrasound, and orbital computed tomography formed the basis for the diagnoses. PBMCs were separated from roughly 10 ml of fresh peripheral blood using Ficoll-Paque density gradient centrifugation. Total RNA was extracted with Trizol reagent, and quality was checked on an Agilent 2100 Bioanalyzer.

Specimen: blood. The chain uses TRBV7-8 and TRBJ2-7; the D gene is possibly TRBD1 or TRBD2, with 5 bases matching each. The TCR originated in a young woman with Graves' ophthalmopathy. This receptor carries the CDR3 CATGTSTYEQYF. The bases are TGTGCCACCGGGACGTCGACCTACGAGCAGTACTTC.